These 25 T cell receptor beta chains were sequenced from one sample in a study of regulatory T cells in long-lasting Graves disease. In building TCR beta libraries, iRepertoire HTBI primers were used together with Arm-PCR of CDR3 regions. Each CDR3 protein is one row after TCRdb ran MiXCR on the multiplex PCR reads. The sample lists 400,000 to 500,000 distinct CDR3 sequences; approximately 22% were seen once. The time point denotes: persistent/refractory GD, antithyroid drugs over 5 years with positive TRAb. PBMC RNA served as the TCR library source. Material: peripheral blood mononuclear cells (PBMCs), obtained when the disease was refractory, from a patient treated with antithyroid drugs. These TCRs come from a female donor with Graves disease.

Regarding this clonotype: This likely stems from a read error, as it lies one base from a far larger clone. The CDR3 spells CASSFRGSCEQYF. DNA of the CDR3: TGTGCCAGCAGTTTTAGGGGGAGCTGCGAGCAGTACTTC. This chain joins TRBV6-5 and TRBJ2-7, with D perhaps TRBD1 (6 bases). V gave up 4 bases and J gave up 6 bases, with 13 bases separating them. The CDR3 sequence is 13 residues long. The germline V gene has CDR1 MNHEY and CDR2 SVGAGI.

This clonotype appeared a single time. This likely came from a read error, as a far larger clone is one base away. The gene calls are TRBV6-1 and TRBJ2-5; D is undetermined. The CDR3 length is 14 residues. CDR1 and CDR2 from the germline V gene are MNHNS and SASEGT. CDR3 DNA sequence: TGTGCCGGCAGTCCCCGTGGGCCCGGGGAGACCCAGTACTTC. Translation: CAGSPRGPGETQYF.

This clonotype was detected ten times or more. The chain has TRBV20-1 and TRBJ1-2; D call uncertain. Germline loops: CDR1 DFQATT, CDR2 SNEGSKA (reference sequence). The CDR3 loop spans 13 amino acids. Trimming left V 3 bases short and J 8 bases short, with 16 bases between. CDR3 residues: CSASVTPQRGYTF. The CDR3 DNA reads TGCAGTGCTAGTGTGACACCGCAAAGAGGCTACACCTTC.

This clonotype was picked up many times. The genes are TRBV27 and TRBJ1-2; TRBD1 matches at 7 bases. This CDR3 comprises 13 residues. Germline V gene sequence: CDR1 MNHEY, CDR2 SMNVEV (reference sequence). V dropped 5 bases and J dropped 8; count of bases not matched to a gene: 8. CDR3 in amino acids: CASSTTGSLGYTF. In DNA form, the CDR3 reads TGTGCCAGCAGTACGACAGGGTCTCTCGGCTACACCTTC.

At least ten counts were recorded for this clonotype. This sequence joins TRBV27 and TRBJ2-7; 7 bases fit TRBD2. Germline CDR1 MNHEY, CDR2 SMNVEV (reference sequence). The CDR3 has 13 residues. V lost 9 bases, J lost 0 bases, and 5 bases stayed unmatched. CDR3 DNA: TGTGCCAGTGGGAGGGGATCCTCCTACGAGCAGTACTTC. Its translation: CASGRGSSYEQYF.

This clonotype was counted only a few times. The chain recombines TRBV5-1 with TRBJ2-7, with a weak D call TRBD1 (6 bases). The ends were cut back, 4 bases at V and 2 bases at J, with 10 bases in the middle. This CDR3 is built from 13 residues. In germline, CDR1 is SGHRS, CDR2 YFSETQ. CDR3 sequence: CASSVTGPYEQYF. CDR3 bases: TGCGCCAGCAGCGTGACAGGACCCTACGAGCAGTACTTC.

This clonotype was found many times. This chain uses TRBV2 with TRBJ1-5, with 10 positions matching TRBD1. CDR1 and CDR2 (germline): SNHLY, FYNNEI. The ends lost 6 bases at V and 3 bases at J; junction bases unmatched: 2. The length of the CDR3 is 14 residues. The chain's CDR3 is CASSGTGANQPQHF. For the CDR3, the DNA is TGTGCCAGCAGCGGGACAGGGGCCAATCAGCCCCAGCATTTT.

This clonotype was counted ten times or more. V is TRBV11-2 and J is TRBJ2-2; possibly TRBD1 for D (6 bases). Germline loops: CDR1 SGHAT, CDR2 FQNNGV. Trimming took off 3 bases at V and 3 bases at J, with 14 bases between the two ends. The CDR3 has 16 residues. CDR3 in amino acids: CASSLRQGTYTGELFF. DNA for the CDR3: TGTGCCAGCAGCTTGAGGCAGGGGACGTACACCGGGGAGCTGTTTTTT.

The chain links TRBV9 to TRBJ1-4, with D unclear. The germline V and J ends were trimmed by 0 bases and 8 bases, with 11 bases remaining between them. The CDR3 has 14 amino acids. Germline V gene lookup returns CDR1 SGDLS and CDR2 YYNGEE. Here the CDR3 reads CASSVGTGGEKLFF. As DNA, the CDR3 is TGTGCCAGCAGCGTAGGTACTGGTGGGGAAAAACTGTTTTTT.

Ten or more counts support this clonotype. The CDR3 loop is CASGGARGNQPQHF. CDR3 nucleotide sequence: TGTGCCAGCGGAGGGGCGAGGGGCAATCAGCCCCAGCATTTT. The V gene is TRBV6-1, the J gene TRBJ1-5; D is possibly TRBD1 (5 bases). Germline lookup yields CDR1 MNHNS and CDR2 SASEGT. CDR3 length: 14 residues. Trimming took off 8 bases at V and 2 bases at J, with 13 bases between the two ends.

The V gene is TRBV7-9, the J gene TRBJ2-1, with D perhaps TRBD1 (5 bases). The CDR3 has 14 residues. Germline-derived CDR1 and CDR2 are SEHNR and FQNEAQ (reference sequence). Trimming took off 1 base at V and 8 bases at J, with 12 bases between the two ends. CDR3 coding DNA: TGTGCCAGCAGCTTAGAGAAGGTAGGGGATGAGCAGTTCTTC. It is translated as CASSLEKVGDEQFF.

V usage is TRBV27 and J usage is TRBJ2-2, with TRBD1 matching 10 bases. This CDR3 has 16 amino acids. The V gene end was trimmed by 6 bases and the J gene end by 4 bases; junction bases not matched to a gene: 8. Germline V gene sequence: CDR1 MNHEY, CDR2 SMNVEV (reference sequence). The CDR3 protein is CASRSMGQGFTGELFF. In DNA form, the CDR3 reads TGTGCCAGCAGATCAATGGGACAGGGGTTCACCGGGGAGCTGTTTTTT.

The sample holds many counts of this clonotype. V gene TRBV29-1 combines with J gene TRBJ2-5; a weak D match, TRBD1 (6 bases). Trimming left V 3 bases short and J 3 bases short, with 14 bases between. CDR3 length: 14 residues. Germline lookup yields CDR1 SQVTM and CDR2 ANQGSEA. The CDR3 DNA reads as TGCAGCGTTGAGGGGGCGATTCCTGAAGAGACCCAGTACTTC. As protein: CSVEGAIPEETQYF.

This rearrangement joins TRBV6-2 or TRBV6-3 to TRBJ2-2; either TRBD1 or TRBD2 may fit D (5 bases each). This CDR3 has 14 amino acids. Germline loops: CDR1 MNHEY, CDR2 SVGEGT. Trimming took off 6 bases at V and 6 bases at J, with 14 bases between the two ends. This CDR3 is CASRGDAHAGELFF. CDR3 DNA: TGTGCCAGCAGGGGGGATGCGCACGCCGGGGAGCTGTTTTTT.

In this sample, this clonotype turned up many times. The rearrangement uses TRBV2 and TRBJ2-7, with D possibly TRBD1 on 6 matching bases. Germline V gene data show CDR1 as SNHLY and CDR2 as FYNNEI. Trimming pared 7 bases from V and 2 bases from J, leaving 12 bases between. CDR3 length equals 13 residues. DNA for the CDR3: TGTGCCAGCATGGGCAGGGGTACCTACGAGCAGTACTTC. Protein: CASMGRGTYEQYF.

This clonotype was detected a few times. The chain has TRBV24-1 and TRBJ2-5; the D is unclear. Germline values: CDR1 KGHDR, CDR2 SFDVKD. Trimming shortened V by 4 bases and J by 3 bases, and 20 bases separated the two germline ends. The CDR3 extends over 17 amino acids. For the CDR3, the DNA is TGTGCCACCAGTGACACCCGAGGTCCGGGTGGTGAAGAGACCCAGTACTTC. The encoded protein is CATSDTRGPGGEETQYF.

Many counts were recorded for this clonotype. The genes are TRBV30 and TRBJ1-4; possibly TRBD1 for D (6 bases). V was pared by 7 bases and J by 4 bases, with 10 bases between. The CDR3 loop spans 12 amino acids. Germline assignment: CDR1 GTSNPN and CDR2 SVGIG (reference sequence). CDR3: CAFGQFNEKLFF. CDR3 coding DNA: TGTGCCTTCGGACAGTTTAATGAAAAACTGTTTTTT.

A word on this clonotype: A junction boundary mismatches the germline segment, possibly from a read error. This rearrangement joins TRBV12-3 or TRBV12-4 to TRBJ2-7; D is possibly TRBD2 (6 bases). The CDR3 runs 12 residues. Here the CDR3 DNA reads TGTGCCAGCAGTCCTCTAGCGTACGAGCAGTGCTTC. Its protein is CASSPLAYEQCF.

This clonotype was observed many times. This chain uses TRBV15 with TRBJ1-4, with TRBD1 matching 9 bases. The ends lost 3 bases at V and 7 bases at J; junction bases unmatched: 3. This CDR3 region has 14 residues. Germline V CDR1 and CDR2: LNHNV, YYDKDF (reference sequence). The CDR3 is CATSRDRGREKLFF. CDR3 bases: TGTGCCACCAGCAGGGACAGGGGCCGTGAAAAACTGTTTTTT. Filled out from reference TRBV15 and TRBJ1-4, the complete variable domain reads DAMVIQNPRYQVTQFGKPVTLSCSQTLNHNVMYWYQQKSSQAPKLLFHYYDKDFNNEADTPDNFQSRRPNTSFCFLDIRSPGLGDTAMYLCATSRDRGREKLFFGSGTQLSVL.

Many counts were recorded for this clonotype. V and J are TRBV15 and TRBJ1-2, with D possibly being TRBD1 (6 bases). Germline CDR1 reads LNHNV; CDR2 reads YYDKDF (reference sequence). Trimming removed 0 bases at V and 7 bases at J, with 18 bases between. CDR3 size: 16 residues. CDR3 region: CATSRDLDRPLFGYTF. For the CDR3, the DNA is TGTGCCACCAGCAGAGATCTGGACAGACCCTTATTTGGCTACACCTTC.

The V call is TRBV3-1, the J call TRBJ2-5; D gene unclear. The J call may be incorrect, as the DNA end agrees better with TRBJ2-1. The CDR3 has 11 residues. The V gene's germline CDR1 is LGHDT and CDR2 YNNKEL (reference sequence). The CDR3 DNA follows: TGTGCCAGCAGCCAAAACCATGAGCAGTTCTTC. Translation gives CASSQNHEQFF.

This clonotype was counted ten times or more. CDR3 coding DNA: TGTGCCAGCACTCGCACCGGGGAGCTGTTTTTT. It is translated as CASTRTGELFF. This rearrangement joins TRBV11-1 to TRBJ2-2; D uncertain. V gave up 7 bases and J gave up 4 bases, with 4 bases separating them. Germline values: CDR1 SGHAT, CDR2 FQDESV (reference sequence). The CDR3 sequence is 11 residues long.

This clonotype has a count of ten or more. J is TRBJ1-5 and V is TRBV28; TRBD1 agrees at 8 bases. The CDR3 is 13 residues long. The V gene's germline CDR1 is MDHEN and CDR2 SYDVKM. Losses at the gene ends were 3 bases for V and 5 bases for J; bases not matched to a gene: 0. The CDR3 DNA sequence: TGTGCCAGCAGTTTCAGGGGGCATCAGCCCCAGCATTTT. Residues: CASSFRGHQPQHF. The full variable domain, with the rest looked up from reference TRBV28 and TRBJ1-5, is DVKVTQSSRYLVKRTGEKVFLECVQDMDHENMFWYRQDPGLGLRLIYFSYDVKMKEKGDIPEGYSVSREKKERFSLILESASTNQTSMYLCASSFRGHQPQHFGDGTRLSIL.

This clonotype showed up just a few times. This sequence joins TRBV5-1 and TRBJ2-7, with 9 bases identical to TRBD2. The CDR3 is made up of 14 amino acids. Germline assignment: CDR1 SGHRS and CDR2 YFSETQ. V lost 4 bases and J lost 5; bases outside the gene matches: 7. CDR3: CASSRGTSLHEQYF. CDR3 bases: TGCGCCAGCAGCCGCGGGACTAGCTTGCACGAGCAGTACTTC.

The table lists this clonotype with a few counts. The rearrangement joins TRBV6-1 to TRBJ1-5, with D perhaps matching TRBD1 (5 bases). Trimming left V 8 bases short and J 6 bases short, with 20 bases between. CDR1 and CDR2 from the germline V gene are MNHNS and SASEGT. The CDR3 runs to 15 residues. CDR3 sequence (DNA): TGTGCCAGCGTCGGAACCAGAGGGGATCGTCAGCCCCAGCATTTT. This sequence encodes CASVGTRGDRQPQHF.